These T cell receptor beta chains were read from a single sample in a study of blood T cell repertoires in COVID-19. The repertoire was sequenced with immunoSEQ multiplex PCR; TCRdb's copy has only in-frame clones and lacks some. The data hold tens of thousands of clones, with 83% observed a single time. Sequencing input: peripheral blood. Every receptor here comes from a woman of 80 years or more with acute or convalescent COVID-19. The conserved cysteine and the conserved F or W are not part of the CDR3 here. Part of the rows lack a size; the others show once, few, many or a class for expanded clones.

V gene	J gene	clone size	CDR3 protein
TRBV6-4	TRBJ2-3	NA	ASTSEEGDTQY
TRBV19	TRBJ1-1	NA	ASSMRREYAF
TRBV20-1	TRBJ2-7	NA	SASVGGNYEQY
TRBV18	TRBJ2-1	NA	ASSSSGDNEQF
TRBV4-1	TRBJ2-2	NA	ASSPRGRGIVAGTGELF
TRBV6-1	TRBJ2-3	NA	ASSETGITDTQY
TRBV4-2	TRBJ2-5	NA	ASSQVSAGRGGETQY
TRBV25-1	TRBJ2-3	NA	ASSETISGRVPDTQY
TRBV21-1	TRBJ2-5	NA	ASSNGQGWETQY
TRBV7-2	TRBJ2-5	NA	ASSLDREETQY
TRBV29-1	TRBJ2-7	NA	SAAADRDHEQY
TRBV4-2	TRBJ2-1	NA	ASSLDASGRFESSYNEQF
TRBV6-1	TRBJ1-1	NA	ASSEASNTGPEAF
TRBV11-3	TRBJ2-5	NA	ASSFGYQETQY
TRBV6-5	TRBJ2-7	NA	ASEASKGAIYEQY
TRBV7-8	TRBJ2-1	NA	ASSRLWTSHNEQF
TRBV7-9	TRBJ1-4	NA	ASSLLGSRYNEKLF
TRBV5-1	TRBJ1-1	NA	ASSEQGGNTEAF
TRBV28	TRBJ1-5	NA	ATGTPNQPQH
TRBV6-5	TRBJ2-7	NA	ASSYGGLAGIYEQY
TRBV30	TRBJ1-3	NA	AWSVLDTRSGNTIY
TRBV28	TRBJ2-3	few	ASKLGGQSTDTQY
TRBV5-1	TRBJ2-5	few	ASSRGQGGYETQY
TRBV28	TRBJ2-1	once	ASSPGGLSYNEQF
TRBV2	TRBJ1-1	NA	ASRLQGYTEAF
TRBV24-1	TRBJ1-1	NA	ATSDPTGSGAAF
TRBV6-5	TRBJ1-1	NA	ASSHRGPVTEAF
TRBV11-2	TRBJ2-3	NA	ASSPRLAPTATDTQY
TRBV4-3	TRBJ2-7	NA	ASSQVWGGAFYEQY
TRBV19	TRBJ1-6	NA	VRDRASPLH
TRBV6-2/TRBV6-3	TRBJ2-3	NA	ASSYSEPDTQY
TRBV3-1/TRBV3-2	TRBJ2-7	NA	ASSPSVSYEQY
TRBV12-1	TRBJ2-5	NA	ASSFAPGLAGVNERGTQY
TRBV7-2	TRBJ2-1	NA	ASSLLGGEQF
TRBV5-4	TRBJ1-2	NA	ASSLVAQGDYGYT
TRBV29-1	TRBJ2-7	few	SVKLPGQGTGEQY
TRBV3-1/TRBV3-2	TRBJ2-5	NA	ASSQVKETQY
TRBV20-1	TRBJ2-3	once	SAPPSDTQY
TRBV6-5	TRBJ2-1	NA	ASSWTSGVYNEQF
TRBV9	TRBJ2-1	NA	ASSVDGQAYNEQF
TRBV28	TRBJ1-2	NA	ASRYDTGTGYGYT
TRBV18	TRBJ2-4	NA	ASSPPTGGGKNIQY
TRBV19	TRBJ2-5	NA	ASSPRTSGRVETQY
TRBV9	TRBJ2-3	NA	ASSVTSLPGEQLD
TRBV7-3	TRBJ2-3	NA	ASSLPGTDTQY
TRBV5-1	TRBJ2-2	NA	ASSGTGLAGELF
TRBV6-2/TRBV6-3	TRBJ2-7	NA	ASSYSTDWTRELTYEQY
TRBV7-8	TRBJ2-2	NA	ASSETLNVAGASGELF
TRBV11-2	TRBJ2-5	once	ASSLGQMQETQY
TRBV20-1	TRBJ1-2	NA	SARERGGYT
TRBV19	TRBJ2-7	NA	ASSPTSGSMSYEQY
TRBV6-5	TRBJ2-5	NA	ASRGQYQETQY
TRBV11-2	TRBJ2-7	few	ASSFSTGMVYEQY